Listed below are T cell receptor beta chains from one sample, sequenced in a study of shared clonotypes between healthy human individuals. Sequencing used immunoSEQ multiplex PCR; TCRdb keeps in-frame clones, though not all of them. The table includes over a million clones, approximately 70% detected once. The specimen sequenced was memory CD4+ T cells sorted from blood. These receptors all stem from a man younger than 30 in good health. The CDR3 runs from the conserved cysteine through the conserved F or W. The D gene is left open where the match is weak. The listing skips clone size in some rows; elsewhere it reads once, few, many or a size class.

D gene	V gene	clone size	J gene	CDR3 DNA	CDR3 protein
.	TRBV18	.	TRBJ1-1	TGTGCCAGCTCACCAGGGAAGAGGGACACTGAAGCTTTCTTT	CASSPGKRDTEAFF
.	TRBV12-2	.	TRBJ2-5	TGTGCAAGTCGCTTAGCCTGGGGCGCCCGTGAGACCCAGTACTTC	CASRLAWGARETQYF
.	TRBV7-6	few	TRBJ2-5	TGTGCCAGCAGCCCCTACAGGGCCTCCCAAGAGACCCAGTACTTC	CASSPYRASQETQYF
TRBD1	TRBV10-2	.	TRBJ1-6	TGCGCCGGGGGACAGGGGGATTCACCCCTCCACTTT	CAGGQGDSPLHF
.	TRBV11-2	.	TRBJ2-7	TGTGCCAGCAGCTTAATCATGACAGGACCTACCTACGAGCAGTACTTC	CASSLIMTGPTYEQYF
.	TRBV5-1	.	TRBJ2-7	TGCGCCAGCAGCCGTAGTGGGGGGCATGAATACGAGCAGTACTTC	CASSRSGGHEYEQYF
TRBD2	TRBV9	.	TRBJ2-7	TGTGCCAGCAGCGTATCCAGCGGGAGCGAGCAGTACTTC	CASSVSSGSEQYF
.	TRBV11-2	.	TRBJ2-1	TGTGCCAGCAGCTTAGGGGGGGCGCGAGGGTACAATGAGCAGTTCTTC	CASSLGGARGYNEQFF
.	TRBV30	.	TRBJ2-7	TGTGCCTGGAAGGGCGGCTACGAGCAGTACTTC	CAWKGGYEQYF
TRBD2	TRBV5-1	.	TRBJ2-5	TGCGCCAGCAGCATGCTAGCGGGAGGGTACCAAGAGACCCAGTACTTC	CASSMLAGGYQETQYF
.	TRBV7-8	.	TRBJ2-5	TGTGCCAGCAGCTTAGATCCGGGAGTGGGAGAGACCCAGTACTTC	CASSLDPGVGETQYF
TRBD1	TRBV27	.	TRBJ1-5	TGTGCCAGCAGTCCATGGACAGGGACGGGTAGCAATCAGCCCCAGCATTTT	CASSPWTGTGSNQPQHF
TRBD1	TRBV11-2	.	TRBJ2-1	TGTGCCAGCAGCTTAAGAGGGGACAGCTCCTACAATGAGCAGTTCTTC	CASSLRGDSSYNEQFF
TRBD2	TRBV11-2	.	TRBJ2-5	TGTGCCAGCAGACACGTCGCGGGGGAAGAGACCCAGTACTTC	CASRHVAGEETQYF
TRBD1	TRBV5-1	.	TRBJ2-5	TGCGCCAGCAGCTTGGGGGACAGGGCTGAGCAGTACTTC	CASSLGDRAEQYF
.	TRBV5-5	.	TRBJ2-5	TGTGCCAGCGCCCCTCAGTACCAAGAGACCCAGTACTTC	CASAPQYQETQYF
.	TRBV4-3	.	TRBJ2-7	TGCGCCAGCAGCCAAAATTCCCAGAGCGGGCTCGCCTACGAGCAGTACTTC	CASSQNSQSGLAYEQYF
.	TRBV10-1	once	TRBJ2-2	TGCGCCAGCCGCCCGCGGGGCAACACCGGGGAGCTGTTTTTT	CASRPRGNTGELFF
.	TRBV27	.	TRBJ2-7	TGTGCCTCGAGTGGGGGGAGAGCCTACGAGCAGTACTTC	CASSGGRAYEQYF
.	TRBV15	few	TRBJ1-1	TGTGCCACCAGCAGAGGGGACATGAACACTGAAGCTTTCTTT	CATSRGDMNTEAFF
TRBD2	TRBV7-9	.	TRBJ2-5	TGTGCCAGCAGCCGTGGGGGGGTGGAGAAAGAGACCCAGTACTTC	CASSRGGVEKETQYF
.	TRBV18	.	TRBJ2-7	TGTGCCAGCTCACCGGGGCTCGGGAAGTCGGGCCGAGACTCCTACGAGCAGTACTTC	CASSPGLGKSGRDSYEQYF
TRBD1	TRBV19	.	TRBJ1-5	TGTGCCACTACGGACAGGGTGGGTCAGCCCCAGCATTTT	CATTDRVGQPQHF
TRBD1	TRBV7-2	.	TRBJ1-2	TGTGCCAGCAGCTTAGAGGGGCGACGGACAGGAGTCTATGGCTACACCTTC	CASSLEGRRTGVYGYTF
.	TRBV5-1	.	TRBJ2-7	TGCGCCAGCACCGACTACGCGAAGCAGTACTTC	CASTDYAKQYF
.	TRBV7-2	.	TRBJ1-2	TGTGCCAGCAGCTTCGGGGGTGGCTATGGCTACACCTTC	CASSFGGGYGYTF
.	TRBV6-5	.	TRBJ2-2	TGTGCCAGCAGTTCCGTTATAAAGGCCGGGGAGCTGTTTTTT	CASSSVIKAGELFF
.	TRBV2	.	TRBJ2-7	TGTGCCAGCAGTGAAGAGGACACGCCTCGGAACTTC	CASSEEDTPRNF
.	TRBV10-3	.	TRBJ1-4	TGTGCCATCAGTGCGGGGACTAATGAAAAACTGTTTTTT	CAISAGTNEKLFF